Listed here is a single TCR beta chain. The antigen is undetermined. Amplification of TCR beta used genomic DNA extracted from peripheral blood. TRB rearrangements spanning V, D and J were amplified using mixed TRB-A/B primers. TCRdb independently ran MiXCR on the multiplex PCR reads; one entry per CDR3 protein. The top ten clones hold around 3.1% of a sample with around 3,000 distinct CDR3 sequences, around 20% of them seen once. The CDR3 consists of 18 residues. CDR1 is SGHRS and CDR2 is YFSETQ in the germline V gene. V was pared by 5 bases and J by 0 bases, with 12 bases of the junction left unmatched. This sample is drawn from a study of T cell repertoires in aging, cancer and after chemotherapy. Study results and caveats: In cancer patients, declining TCR diversity with age involved lost richness and lost evenness.

The chain links TRBV5-1 to TRBJ2-1; 9 bases are a match to TRBD2. Sequencing was carried out using blood. The source is a human donor with a solid tumor. DNA for the CDR3: TGCGCCAGCAGTCAGAGCGGGGGGCCAGTGAGCTCCTACAATGAGCAGTTCTTC. Amino acids: CASSQSGGPVSSYNEQFF.